A selection of T cell receptor beta chains follows, all from one sample in a study of control samples from healthy donors and cancer patients. Repertoires were generated with immunoSEQ multiplex PCR, while TCRdb's copy carries only in-frame clones and drops some. The data show about 140,000 clones, with about 90% seen just once and about 7.6% held by the top ten. The sample comprised blood. The receptor set was obtained from a man between 18 and 35 years old in good health. Both conserved end residues are part of each CDR3. Each record gives: J gene, clone size, D gene, V gene, CDR3 protein, CDR3 DNA. D genes are given only for firm matches. A row's size may be missing; if present it is once, few, many or a size class.

j_call: TRBJ2-2; clone_size: NA; d_call: NA; v_call: TRBV6-4; cdr3_aa: CASILLTGELFF; cdr3_nt: TGTGCCAGCATTCTACTCACCGGGGAGCTGTTTTTT
j_call: TRBJ1-4; clone_size: NA; d_call: NA; v_call: TRBV4-2; cdr3_aa: CASSQDIEGVNEKLFF; cdr3_nt: TGTGCCAGCAGCCAAGATATAGAGGGGGTAAATGAAAAACTGTTTTTT
j_call: TRBJ2-2; clone_size: NA; d_call: TRBD1; v_call: TRBV10-1; cdr3_aa: CASSYGTGTLRELFF; cdr3_nt: TGCGCCAGCAGCTACGGGACAGGGACGCTTCGGGAGCTGTTTTTT
j_call: TRBJ1-3; clone_size: once; d_call: NA; v_call: TRBV9; cdr3_aa: CASSVGGTPGNTIYF; cdr3_nt: TGTGCCAGCAGCGTAGGAGGGACACCCGGAAACACCATATATTTT
j_call: TRBJ1-6; clone_size: NA; d_call: NA; v_call: TRBV5-6; cdr3_aa: CASSPFRAGSPLHF; cdr3_nt: TGTGCCAGCAGCCCCTTCAGGGCAGGTTCACCCCTCCACTTT
j_call: TRBJ2-7; clone_size: NA; d_call: TRBD2; v_call: TRBV9; cdr3_aa: CASSGIAGARGEQYF; cdr3_nt: TGTGCCAGCAGCGGGATAGCGGGGGCCCGGGGGGAGCAGTACTTC
j_call: TRBJ1-1; clone_size: NA; d_call: NA; v_call: TRBV19; cdr3_aa: CASSIAAAGNTEAFF; cdr3_nt: TGTGCCAGTAGTATAGCTGCCGCCGGGAACACTGAAGCTTTCTTT
j_call: TRBJ2-7; clone_size: few; d_call: TRBD1; v_call: TRBV3-1/TRBV3-2; cdr3_aa: CASSGRQDRNYEQYF; cdr3_nt: TGTGCCAGCAGCGGGCGTCAGGACAGGAATTACGAGCAGTACTTC
j_call: TRBJ2-2; clone_size: NA; d_call: NA; v_call: TRBV3-1/TRBV3-2; cdr3_aa: CASSQVTAGELFF; cdr3_nt: TGTGCCAGCAGCCAAGTTACCGCCGGGGAGCTGTTTTTT
j_call: TRBJ2-7; clone_size: NA; d_call: NA; v_call: TRBV7-9; cdr3_aa: CASSLGTADSRLEQYF; cdr3_nt: TGTGCCAGCAGCTTAGGAACGGCAGATTCTAGATTGGAGCAGTACTTC
j_call: TRBJ1-1; clone_size: NA; d_call: NA; v_call: TRBV11-3; cdr3_aa: CASSFGQNTEAFF; cdr3_nt: TGTGCCAGCAGCTTCGGCCAGAACACTGAAGCTTTCTTT
j_call: TRBJ1-2; clone_size: NA; d_call: NA; v_call: TRBV25-1; cdr3_aa: CASSNQGNYGYTF; cdr3_nt: TGTGCCAGCAGTAATCAGGGGAACTATGGCTACACCTTC
j_call: TRBJ1-2; clone_size: NA; d_call: NA; v_call: TRBV12-3/TRBV12-4; cdr3_aa: CASSKGAGYTF; cdr3_nt: TGTGCCAGCAGTAAAGGGGCTGGCTACACCTTC
j_call: TRBJ2-7; clone_size: few; d_call: NA; v_call: TRBV11-2; cdr3_aa: CASSLAPGEQYF; cdr3_nt: TGTGCCAGCAGCTTAGCCCCAGGCGAGCAGTACTTC
j_call: TRBJ1-5; clone_size: once; d_call: NA; v_call: TRBV3-1/TRBV3-2; cdr3_aa: CASSPDTRNQPQHF; cdr3_nt: TGTGCCAGCAGCCCGGACACCCGCAATCAGCCCCAGCATTTT
j_call: TRBJ1-5; clone_size: NA; d_call: NA; v_call: TRBV7-2; cdr3_aa: CASSFGWQQPQHF; cdr3_nt: TGTGCCAGCAGCTTCGGGTGGCAGCAGCCCCAGCATTTT
j_call: TRBJ2-5; clone_size: NA; d_call: NA; v_call: TRBV29-1; cdr3_aa: CSVEDPQTQYF; cdr3_nt: TGCAGCGTTGAAGATCCCCAGACCCAGTACTTC
j_call: TRBJ1-1; clone_size: NA; d_call: NA; v_call: TRBV25-1; cdr3_aa: CASSPNRENTEAFF; cdr3_nt: TGTGCCAGCAGCCCGAACAGGGAGAACACTGAAGCTTTCTTT
j_call: TRBJ2-1; clone_size: NA; d_call: TRBD2; v_call: TRBV18; cdr3_aa: CASSPVNSGGAYNEQFF; cdr3_nt: TGTGCCAGCTCACCAGTCAATAGCGGGGGCGCCTACAATGAGCAGTTCTTC
j_call: TRBJ1-1; clone_size: NA; d_call: TRBD1; v_call: TRBV28; cdr3_aa: CASSTTTGGTEAFF; cdr3_nt: TGTGCCAGCAGTACGACGACAGGGGGCACTGAAGCTTTCTTT
j_call: TRBJ2-2; clone_size: NA; d_call: NA; v_call: TRBV5-8; cdr3_aa: CASSLHNTNTGELFF; cdr3_nt: TGTGCCAGCAGCTTGCATAACACGAACACCGGGGAGCTGTTTTTT
j_call: TRBJ2-3; clone_size: NA; d_call: TRBD2; v_call: TRBV7-2; cdr3_aa: CASSVSGLSTDTQYF; cdr3_nt: TGTGCCAGCAGCGTTAGCGGGCTTAGCACAGATACGCAGTATTTT
j_call: TRBJ1-1; clone_size: NA; d_call: NA; v_call: TRBV27; cdr3_aa: CASSLEGPRGFSMNTEAFF; cdr3_nt: TGTGCCAGCAGTTTGGAGGGGCCCCGAGGGTTTTCAATGAACACTGAAGCTTTCTTT